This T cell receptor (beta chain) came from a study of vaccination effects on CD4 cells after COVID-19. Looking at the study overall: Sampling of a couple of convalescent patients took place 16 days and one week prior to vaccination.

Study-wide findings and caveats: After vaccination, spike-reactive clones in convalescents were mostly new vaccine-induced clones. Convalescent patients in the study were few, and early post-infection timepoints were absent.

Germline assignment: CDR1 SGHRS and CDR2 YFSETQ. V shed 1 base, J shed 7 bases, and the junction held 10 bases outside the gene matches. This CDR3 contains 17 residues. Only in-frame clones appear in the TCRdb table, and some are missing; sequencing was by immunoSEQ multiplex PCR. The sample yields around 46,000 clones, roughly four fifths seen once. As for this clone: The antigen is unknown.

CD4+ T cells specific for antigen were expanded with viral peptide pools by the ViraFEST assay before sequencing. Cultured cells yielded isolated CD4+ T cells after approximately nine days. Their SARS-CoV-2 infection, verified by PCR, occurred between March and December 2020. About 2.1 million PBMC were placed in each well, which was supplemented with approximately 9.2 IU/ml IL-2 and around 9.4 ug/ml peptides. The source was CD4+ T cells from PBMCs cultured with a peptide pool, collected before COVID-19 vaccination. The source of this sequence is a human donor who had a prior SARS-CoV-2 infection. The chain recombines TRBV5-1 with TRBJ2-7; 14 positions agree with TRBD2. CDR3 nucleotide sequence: TGCGCCAGCAGCTTGAGTTTAAGGACTAGCGGGGGGATGGAGCAGTACTTC. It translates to CASSLSLRTSGGMEQYF.